The subject of this entry is one TCR beta chain. What it recognizes is unknown. These data originate in a study of cytomegalovirus exposure and HLA in healthy donors. Points from the study as a whole: Among TCR beta chains, those listed as cytomegalovirus-associated numbered over 150.

This table comes from immunoSEQ multiplex PCR, and its TCRdb copy is limited to in-frame clones, with some not included. The table includes around 140,000 clones, about 88% detected once. The sequencing input was PBMCs. This clonotype was obtained from a man aged 18 to 29 in good health and CMV-seropositive.

DNA of the CDR3: TGTGCCAGCAGCCAAGACCCGTTTGGCCGACGGGAGGGCCATAACACAGATACGCAGTATTTT. This codes for CASSQDPFGRREGHNTDTQYF. The chain has TRBV14 and TRBJ2-3; 8 nucleotides match TRBD2. CDR3 size: 21 residues. The junction had 19 bases not matched to a gene; V was cut back by 0 bases and J by 2 bases. Germline-derived CDR1 and CDR2 are SGHDN and FVKESK.